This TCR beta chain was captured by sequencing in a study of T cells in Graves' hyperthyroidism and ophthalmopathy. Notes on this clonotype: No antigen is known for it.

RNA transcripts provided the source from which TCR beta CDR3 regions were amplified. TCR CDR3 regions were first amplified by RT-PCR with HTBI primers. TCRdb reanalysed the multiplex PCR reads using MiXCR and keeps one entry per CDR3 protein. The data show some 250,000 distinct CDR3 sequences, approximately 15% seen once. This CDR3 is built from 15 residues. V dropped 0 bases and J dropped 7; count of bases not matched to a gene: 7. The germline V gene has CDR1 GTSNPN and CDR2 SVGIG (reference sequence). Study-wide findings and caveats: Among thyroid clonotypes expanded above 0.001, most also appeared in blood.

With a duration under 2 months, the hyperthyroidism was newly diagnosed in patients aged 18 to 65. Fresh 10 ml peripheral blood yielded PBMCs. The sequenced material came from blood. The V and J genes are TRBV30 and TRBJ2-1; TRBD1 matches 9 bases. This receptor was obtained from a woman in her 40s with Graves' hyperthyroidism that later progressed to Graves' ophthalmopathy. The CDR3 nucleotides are TGTGCCTGGAGTGTAAACAGGGGGCTGGGTAATGAGCAGTTCTTC. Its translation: CAWSVNRGLGNEQFF.